This entry lists 19 T cell receptor beta chains sequenced from one sample in a study of T cell responses to AZD1222 COVID-19 vaccine. Data came from immunoSEQ multiplex PCR; TCRdb stores just in-frame clones and leaves some out. The data contain approximately 150,000 clones, roughly 93% of them seen just once; the ten biggest clones take up less than 2%. The starting material was peripheral blood, obtained 28 days after the second AZD1222 dose. The receptor source for this set is an adult who received the AZD1222 COVID-19 vaccine.

The chain carries TRBV5-1 and TRBJ2-7; 10 nucleotides line up with TRBD2. V gave up 2 bases and J gave up 0 bases; unmatched junction bases: 2. Germline-derived CDR1 and CDR2 are SGHRS and YFSETQ. The CDR3 covers 15 residues. DNA for the CDR3: TGCGCCAGCAGCTTAATAGCGGGGGGCTCCTACGAGCAGTACTTC. It encodes CASSLIAGGSYEQYF.

The chain is built from TRBV7-9 and TRBJ2-1; D not certain. Germline lookup yields CDR1 SEHNR and CDR2 FQNEAQ (reference sequence). This CDR3 has 13 residues. The V end lost 3 bases, the J end lost 7 bases, and 10 bases lay between the germline ends. CDR3 sequence reads: CASSFKGVNEQFF. In DNA form, the CDR3 reads TGTGCCAGCAGCTTCAAAGGCGTAAATGAGCAGTTCTTC. The whole variable domain, remainder taken from reference TRBV7-9 and TRBJ2-1, is DTGVSQNPRHKITKRGQNVTFRCDPISEHNRLYWYRQTLGQGPEFLTYFQNEAQLEKSRLLSDRFSAERPKGSFSTLEIQRTEQGDSAMYLCASSFKGVNEQFFGPGTRLTVL.

The chain recombines TRBV14 with TRBJ1-2; 7 bases match TRBD1. Germline V gene sequence: CDR1 SGHDN, CDR2 FVKESK. V was pared by 4 bases and J by 4 bases, with 15 bases of the junction left unmatched. There are 17 residues in the CDR3. CDR3 residues: CASSLRDSPGVVYGYTF. The CDR3 coding sequence is TGTGCCAGCAGCCTCAGGGACAGCCCCGGGGTGGTCTATGGCTACACCTTC.

The chain joins TRBV7-2 to TRBJ2-1; 10 bases map to TRBD2. J gave up 4 bases and V 3 bases, and 3 bases lay outside the gene matches. There are 15 residues in the CDR3. Germline CDR1 and CDR2: SGHTA and FQGNSA. The CDR3 spells CASSFLAGEYNEQFF. In DNA, the CDR3 is TGTGCCAGCAGCTTTCTAGCGGGGGAATACAATGAGCAGTTCTTC.

J is TRBJ2-1 and V is TRBV11-2, with 8 bases that match TRBD2. The CDR3 has 12 amino acids. CDR1 is SGHAT and CDR2 is FQNNGV in the germline V gene. The J segment lost 6 bases and the V segment lost 5 bases, leaving 0 bases of the junction unmatched. CDR3 sequence reads: CASSRGGNEQFF. In nucleotides, the CDR3 is TGTGCCAGCAGCCGGGGGGGCAATGAGCAGTTCTTC.

This rearrangement joins TRBV9 to TRBJ1-6; tentative D call: TRBD1 (5 bases). The germline CDR1 and CDR2 sequences are SGDLS and YYNGEE. The CDR3 consists of 13 residues. V was clipped by 4 bases and J by 12 bases, with 14 bases between them. Here the CDR3 reads CASSFGRGGPLHF. CDR3 bases: TGTGCCAGCAGCTTCGGGCGTGGGGGACCCCTCCACTTT.

The chain has TRBV5-1 and TRBJ2-5, with D tentatively TRBD1 or TRBD2 (5 bases each). V was cut by 4 bases and J by 2 bases, with 12 bases left in between. Per the germline V gene, CDR1 is SGHRS and CDR2 is YFSETQ. The CDR3 sequence is 14 residues long. The CDR3 coding sequence is TGCGCCAGCAGCCCGACGGGACCACAAGAGACCCAGTACTTC. It specifies CASSPTGPQETQYF.

With regard to this clone: Other nucleotide sequences from this sample produce the same CDR3. J is TRBJ2-1 and V is TRBV5-1; possible D gene TRBD2, 6 bases. V gave up 2 bases and J gave up 4 bases, with 13 bases separating them. Germline CDR1 is SGHRS and CDR2 is YFSETQ. The CDR3 runs 15 residues. The CDR3 loop is CASSLAGSTYNEQFF. CDR3 sequence (DNA): TGCGCCAGCAGCTTAGCGGGTAGTACGTACAATGAGCAGTTCTTC.

This clone was counted between two and nine times. The genes are TRBV6-5 and TRBJ1-4; D perhaps matches TRBD1 (6 bases). CDR3 length equals 14 residues. V was shortened by 4 bases and J by 8 bases, with 14 bases between the two germline ends. Germline V gene data show CDR1 as MNHEY and CDR2 as SVGAGI. The CDR3 bases are TGTGCCAGCAGTTTCCGGGACACGGTAGAAAAACTGTTTTTT. It encodes CASSFRDTVEKLFF.

The chain employs TRBV29-1 and TRBJ1-2; D gene unclear. CDR1 and CDR2 from the germline V gene are SQVTM and ANQGSEA. The CDR3 has 12 residues. Trimming took off 1 base at V and 8 bases at J, with 11 bases between the two ends. CDR3 nucleotides: TGCAGCGTTGAAGGAGCCGTAGGCGGCTACACCTTC. This codes for CSVEGAVGGYTF.

This sequence joins TRBV7-6 and TRBJ1-5, with unresolved D. V lost 5 bases and J 0 bases, leaving 20 bases between the germline ends. The CDR3 runs to 18 residues. Germline V lookup: CDR1 SGHVS, CDR2 FNYEAQ. In nucleotides, the CDR3 is TGTGCCAGCAGCCCTTCCCGGGCCTCAGGCCTTAGCAATCAGCCCCAGCATTTT. It codes for CASSPSRASGLSNQPQHF. Drawing the rest from reference TRBV7-6 and TRBJ1-5, the complete variable domain is GAGVSQSPRYKVTKRGQDVALRCDPISGHVSLYWYRQALGQGPEFLTYFNYEAQQDKSGLPNDRFSAERPEGSISTLTIQRTEQRDSAMYRCASSPSRASGLSNQPQHFGDGTRLSIL.

Relative to its sample, this clone is medium-sized (0.01 to 0.1%). The chain has TRBV3-1 (or the pseudogene TRBV3-2) and TRBJ1-3; D is ambiguous. The CDR3 totals 15 residues. Between the trimmed V and J ends, which lost 1 base and 1 base, there was a span of 8 bases. CDR1 is LGHDT, CDR2 YNNKEL, per germline (reference sequence). The CDR3 nucleotides are TGTGCCAGCAGCCAAGCATGGGGATCTGGAAACACCATATATTTT. It translates to CASSQAWGSGNTIYF.

This chain links TRBV4-1 with TRBJ1-5, with no clear D. CDR1 is MGHRA and CDR2 is YSYEKL in the germline V gene. The V gene lost 4 bases and the J gene lost 1 base, with 11 bases spanning the gap. This CDR3 is 15 amino acids long. The CDR3 sequence is CASSLGPTSNQPQHF. In nucleotides, the CDR3 is TGCGCCAGCAGCCTCGGACCGACCAGCAATCAGCCCCAGCATTTT.

The genes are TRBV6-1 and TRBJ1-4; unclear D gene. V was shortened by 2 bases and J by 5 bases, with 9 bases between the two germline ends. Germline CDR1 reads MNHNS; CDR2 reads SASEGT. The CDR3 totals 14 residues. The CDR3 loop is CASSESAENEKLFF. Written as DNA, the CDR3 is TGTGCCAGCAGTGAATCCGCCGAGAATGAAAAACTGTTTTTT.

The genes are TRBV19 and TRBJ1-2, with D perhaps TRBD1 (5 bases). CDR1 and CDR2 (germline): LNHDA, SQIVND (reference sequence). Trimming shortened V by 9 bases and J by 4 bases, and 18 bases separated the two germline ends. There are 14 residues in the CDR3. The CDR3 sequence: CASNPGAAPYGYTF. Here the CDR3 DNA reads TGTGCCAGCAACCCCGGGGCAGCTCCCTATGGCTACACCTTC.

The rearrangement joins TRBV18 to TRBJ1-6, with a possible D match to TRBD1 (5 bases). Germline V CDR1 and CDR2: KGHSH, LQKENI. The CDR3 has 13 residues. Trimming cost V 5 bases and J 10 bases, with 12 bases left between them. The CDR3, as DNA: TGTGCCAGCTCAGGGGAGTGGGGCTCACCCCTCCACTTT. Amino acid sequence: CASSGEWGSPLHF.

V and J are TRBV5-1 and TRBJ2-3; D assignment may be TRBD1 or TRBD2 (5 bases each). Germline V gene sequence: CDR1 SGHRS, CDR2 YFSETQ. The CDR3 contains 15 residues. Trimming cost V 6 bases and J 4 bases, with 18 bases left between them. CDR3 bases: TGCGCCAGCACCGTCGCCGGGGACGGGGCAGATACGCAGTATTTT. This codes for CASTVAGDGADTQYF.

J is TRBJ2-5 and V is TRBV10-1; 7 nucleotides match TRBD1. The germline CDR1 and CDR2 sequences are WNHNN and SYGVQD (reference sequence). V shed 9 bases and J 5 bases; nucleotides not matched to a gene: 6. The CDR3 has 12 residues. The CDR3 protein is CASGDSPETQYF. The CDR3 region has the DNA TGCGCCAGTGGGGACAGTCCGGAGACCCAGTACTTC.

V gene TRBV28 combines with J gene TRBJ1-5; weak D call: TRBD1 (6 bases). This CDR3 is built from 15 residues. V lost 7 bases, J lost 2 bases, and 15 bases lay in between. CDR1 is MDHEN, CDR2 SYDVKM, per germline. CDR3 sequence (DNA): TGTGCCAGCACCCCTGGGGGGCGCGGCAATCAGCCCCAGCATTTT. It codes for CASTPGGRGNQPQHF.